Sequencing of this T cell receptor beta chain was carried out in a study of blood T cells in healthy people across ages (dated by TCRdb to between 2015 and 2017). Background for the entire study: In model experiments, template switching captured roughly one uniquely barcoded TCR beta cDNA molecule for every two T cells. The study measured age-related changes in TCR beta repertoire diversity using deep sequencing normalized with unique cDNA molecular identifiers. Using the same blood draw, the study looked at two additional independent replicas of 1 million unique cDNA reads for two donors, one aged 18 to 29 and the other aged 80 or older. Donors were grouped into four age groups: young (average approximately 16 years), middle-aged (under 40), aged (approximately 67) and long-lived (around 80).

The library was built by means of 5' RACE. Instrument on record: Illumina HiSeq 2500. A second PCR of 7 to 11 cycles was run with a J-beta primer mix and a sample-barcoded 5' primer. Each TCR beta cDNA molecule received a unique molecular identifier from a template-switch 5' adaptor carrying 12 random nucleotides. Each sample yielded at least 2.5 million CDR3-containing paired-end reads. The Mint cDNA synthesis kit, primed by a TRBC-specific oligonucleotide, was used to synthesize first-strand cDNA from all RNA. Following uracil-DNA glycosylase treatment, a first 18-cycle PCR with universal primers M1SS and BC2_uni_R was performed on all cDNA. Processing in the source paper ran as follows. Each sample was normalized by randomly selecting 1 million high-quality reads, each carrying a distinct molecular identifier. Instead of being binned into consensus sequences, reads with shared molecular identifiers were discarded. MiTCR, with a Q25 quality threshold and the strictest error-elimination algorithm, was used for CDR3 identification, clonotype clustering and error correction. A nonparametric unseen species model using Euler transformation provided a lower-bound estimate of total TCR beta diversity. TCRdb itself trimmed the public reads at Q25 with fastp, ran MiXCR and retained productive beta chains. Rows merge per CDR3 protein into single entries with the most common DNA and genes. The V and J calls were determined by TCRdb, not by the authors. This sample is represented by over 500,000 distinct CDR3 sequences; about 27% of them were singletons. The ten largest clones take up under 4.5% of the sample.

The research as a whole found: Estimates of total diversity from one million sequenced T cells were regarded as lower bounds and underestimates. There was a strong correlation between observed TCR beta diversity and the percentage of naive T cells measured by flow cytometry. Bulk unsorted PBMC profiling prevented conclusive comparison of naive and antigen-experienced compartments. Compared with the aged group, the long-lived group had more naive CD4+ T cells, fewer expanded clones and increased TCR diversity, a pattern suggesting age selection. The CMV infection status of donors was not known, potentially confounding age-related changes in expanded clonotypes. Observed TCR beta diversity per million T cells fell roughly linearly with age, and a significant reduction was already apparent by age around 36.

This clonotype came up a few times. The specificity of this receptor is unknown. No base quality information exists; no much larger clone differs at one position. V drops 2 bases and J drops 0 bases, leaving 4 bases in between. Via the germline V gene, CDR1 is KGHSH and CDR2 LQKENI. The CDR3 goes from the cysteine to the phenylalanine over 13 residues. This entry keeps only the CDR3 DNA: 39 bases, framed from base 1. The 39 donors, aged roughly 6 to 95 years, were systemically healthy Caucasian individuals from Russia. Each donor gave ten milliliters of peripheral blood, drawn into EDTA-treated Vacutainer tubes. Ficoll-Paque density-gradient centrifugation was used to isolate PBMCs, with at least 7 million per sample. Total RNA was extracted from PBMCs with Trizol reagent, with at least 5 micrograms obtained per sample. The percentages of naive CD45RAhigh/CD27high T cells were determined by flow cytometry on a PBMC aliquot from every donor.

These data are also associated with another study on T cells of mothers and their children. The second paper states: Donors were nine systemically healthy Caucasian individuals: three mothers and their six children. cDNA synthesis used all of the extracted RNA, with 1.5 ug of RNA in each 15 ul reaction. Sample barcodes and 2-4 random nucleotides were added via the M1S primer in the second PCR. Over 8 million TCR beta CDR3 reads came from each mother, compared with 3.3 million or so reads from each child. Thymic selection shapes the output of TCR recombination in a similar way in related and unrelated pairs, and inherited differences have a minor effect. Related mother-child pairs always showed normalized repertoire overlap that was slightly higher than in unrelated mother-child pairs, though the difference was never significant. With a sensitivity of approximately 96 clones per million clonotypes, no persistent microchimeric T cell clones were detected. Deep NGS was used in the study to compare the TCR beta repertoires of mothers and children and to look for features that separate related mother-child pairs from unrelated individuals. On average, the children were 11 +/- 4 years old, while the mothers were approximately 40 +/- 4 years old. After adapters were ligated using NEBNext reagents, the libraries underwent 100+100 nt paired-end sequencing on an Illumina HiSeq 2000. To prevent cross-contamination, the mother and child libraries were prepared one month apart and sequenced in separate runs. Each donor had between roughly 450,000 and 2,300,000 distinct TCR beta clonotypes identified. Naive TCR beta clonotypes were estimated from low-frequency clonotypes matched to each donor's FACS-determined naive share, without sorting.

Sequenced sample: blood. The clonotype comes from a boy aged 2 to 9 in good health. The chain joins TRBV18 to TRBJ2-5, with the D segment identity uncertain. The CDR3 here reads CASSPSYQETQYF. The DNA sequence is given as TGTGCCAGCTCACCATCGTACCAAGAGACCCAGTACTTC.